This T cell receptor (beta chain) stems from a study of identical twins. Study-level results: In cord blood, abundant beta clonotypes had fewer insertions; memory showed no trend.

MiXCR, applied by TCRdb to the 5' RACE reads, yields one record per CDR3 protein. The repertoire holds 400,000 to 500,000 distinct CDR3 sequences, with 14% as singletons. V dropped 5 bases and J dropped 4 bases, with 9 bases sitting between them. CDR3 length: 12 amino acids. CDR1 is MDHEN and CDR2 is SYDVKM in the germline V gene. There were only healthy Caucasians among the donors. This clonotype was seen repeatedly, ten times or more. Antigen specificity is unknown. The same sample was also used in a study of yellow fever vaccine responses in identical twins.

The chain recombines TRBV28 with TRBJ2-7, with no clear D. The source material was CD4+ T cells sorted from blood. This clonotype was obtained from a woman younger than 35 in good health. The CDR3 loop reads CASSPRLYEQYF. CDR3 sequence (DNA): TGTGCCAGCAGTCCCCGCCTATACGAGCAGTACTTC.